The following is a TCR beta chain sequence with its context. The target antigen is unknown. The V gene's germline CDR1 is LNHDA and CDR2 SQIVND (reference sequence). CDR3 length: 18 residues. The data stem from a study of CXCR3-negative and CXCR3-positive naive CD8 T cells. Study results and limitations: Similarly elevated diversity marked both naive subsets, with memory CD8+ cells showing far lower diversity. Against CXCR3-negative naive cells, CXCR3-positive naive cells showed more hydrophobic TRB CDR3s.

cDNA libraries for TRB were generated by 5' RACE incorporating UMI labels. From the 5' RACE reads, TCRdb lists one entry per CDR3 protein and no DNA. The sample includes 120,000 or so distinct CDR3 sequences. This clonotype was sampled from a human donor in good health. Some clones in this sample may be carry-over from other donors' samples. This chain joins TRBV19 and TRBJ1-1; TCRdb indicates TRBD1, and absent DNA this call remains unverified. The sequenced sample was naive CXCR3+ CD8+ T cells from blood. The sample's subset: CD45RO-CCR7+CD27+CD95- naive CD8+ T cells expressing CXCR3 (TNR3+). This CDR3 reads CASSIVPSRAGGGTEAFF.